The 20 T cell receptor beta chains presented below share a single source sample, sequenced in a study of shared clonotypes between healthy human individuals. Data came from immunoSEQ multiplex PCR; TCRdb stores just in-frame clones and leaves some out. Of about 1.5 million clones in the sample, 95% to 99% were seen once. Sequenced input: naive CD4+ T cells sorted from blood. Subset defined: CD45RA+ positively selected. These receptors were collected from a man aged 25 to 45 in good health.

The chain uses TRBV5-6 and TRBJ2-1; tentatively, D is TRBD1 (6 bases). The CDR3 runs to 14 residues. V lost 0 bases to trimming and J lost 9 bases, with 13 bases between them. Germline V gives CDR1 SGHDT, CDR2 YYEEEE. CDR3 residues: CASSLAVQGSEQFF. DNA for the CDR3: TGTGCCAGCAGCTTGGCGGTACAGGGCTCTGAGCAGTTCTTC.

The V and J genes are TRBV9 and TRBJ1-3; D unclear. The CDR3 has 17 residues. Trimming took 0 bases from V and 0 from J, leaving 13 bases between them. Germline CDR1 is SGDLS and CDR2 is YYNGEE. The CDR3 DNA reads TGTGCCAGCAGCGTAGCCCCCGACATACCCTCTGGAAACACCATATATTTT. It codes for CASSVAPDIPSGNTIYF.

The rearrangement links TRBV10-3 to TRBJ2-1; TRBD2 might be the D (6 bases). This CDR3 has 16 amino acids. V shed 4 bases and J shed 4 bases, with 17 bases lying between them. The germline V gene encodes CDR1 ENHRY and CDR2 SYGVKD. The CDR3 here is CAISVWREASYNEQFF. The CDR3 region has the DNA TGTGCCATCAGTGTCTGGAGGGAAGCTTCATACAATGAGCAGTTCTTC.

This clone was seen just once. The chain couples TRBV5-1 to TRBJ2-2; maybe TRBD1 (6 bases). Trimming took 3 bases from V and 0 from J, leaving 12 bases between them. CDR3 length: 16 residues. The germline V gene has CDR1 SGHRS and CDR2 YFSETQ. CDR3 coding DNA: TGCGCCAGCAGCTATCAGGGGTTCGCGAACACCGGGGAGCTGTTTTTT. This sequence encodes CASSYQGFANTGELFF.

J is TRBJ2-7 and V is TRBV10-3, with D possibly TRBD2 on 5 matching bases. The CDR3 has 16 residues. The ends were cut back, 3 bases at V and 3 bases at J, with 18 bases in the middle. CDR1 and CDR2 (germline): ENHRY, SYGVKD. The CDR3 protein is CAISDGRGKGFYEQYF. In DNA form, the CDR3 reads TGTGCCATCAGTGATGGCCGGGGAAAGGGATTCTACGAGCAGTACTTC.

With respect to this clone: Different DNA sequences within this sample yield the same CDR3. The V call is TRBV5-4, the J call TRBJ2-3, with 7 bases fitting TRBD1. This CDR3 contains 14 residues. With V trimmed by 0 bases and J by 4 bases, 2 bases remained unmatched. Per germline, CDR1 SGHNT and CDR2 YYREEE (reference sequence). In DNA, the CDR3 is TGTGCCAGCAGCTTGGGACAGGGTCCAGATACGCAGTATTTT. Its protein is CASSLGQGPDTQYF.

The chain uses TRBV28 and TRBJ2-2; the match to TRBD2 covers 9 bases. Germline trimming cut 3 bases from V and 6 bases from J; bases unmatched to any gene: 5. Germline CDR1 and CDR2: MDHEN and SYDVKM. This CDR3 spans 15 amino acids. CDR3 in DNA: TGTGCCAGCAGTTTTGGGGGACTAGCTCCCGGGGAGCTGTTTTTT. This codes for CASSFGGLAPGELFF.

V usage is TRBV5-1 and J usage is TRBJ2-1, with TRBD1 as a possible D gene (6 bases). Trimming took off 0 bases at V and 12 bases at J, with 25 bases between the two ends. Germline V gives CDR1 SGHRS, CDR2 YFSETQ. The CDR3 loop spans 17 amino acids. The CDR3 nucleotides read TGCGCCAGCAGCTTGGCCGCGGGCGCGCCCTCCGTAGGGGGGCAGTTCTTC. Amino acids: CASSLAAGAPSVGGQFF.

The chain employs TRBV5-4 and TRBJ2-1, with D possibly matching TRBD2 (5 bases). The CDR3 consists of 15 residues. CDR1 is SGHNT, CDR2 YYREEE, per germline (reference sequence). Between the trimmed V and J ends, which lost 1 base and 2 bases, there was a span of 10 bases. CDR3 bases: TGTGCCAGCAGCTTGTTACTAGAAACCTACAATGAGCAGTTCTTC. This sequence encodes CASSLLLETYNEQFF. Full variable domain (missing parts from reference TRBV5-4 and TRBJ2-1): ETGVTQSPTHLIKTRGQQVTLRCSSQSGHNTVSWYQQALGQGPQFIFQYYREEENGRGNFPPRFSGLQFPNYSSELNVNALELDDSALYLCASSLLLETYNEQFFGPGTRLTVL.

Concerning this clone itself: Other DNA sequences in the sample encode the same CDR3. The rearrangement links TRBV6-1 to TRBJ1-5; D ambiguous. The V gene lost 3 bases and the J gene lost 7 bases, with 7 bases spanning the gap. Germline CDR1 MNHNS, CDR2 SASEGT. The CDR3 spans 12 residues. CDR3 nucleotide sequence: TGTGCCAGCAGTGAGGGCTTCCAGCCCCAGCATTTT. It is translated as CASSEGFQPQHF.

V and J are TRBV5-1 and TRBJ2-1; TRBD2 agrees at 9 bases. Germline lookup yields CDR1 SGHRS and CDR2 YFSETQ. Trimming at V came to 0 bases and at J to 2 bases, leaving 9 bases not matched to a gene. The CDR3 extends over 18 amino acids. Written as DNA, the CDR3 is TGCGCCAGCAGCTTGGTCCCAGCGGGAGGAACCACCTACAATGAGCAGTTCTTC. As protein: CASSLVPAGGTTYNEQFF.

This chain links TRBV9 with TRBJ1-1, with 8 bases fitting TRBD1. The germline V gene encodes CDR1 SGDLS and CDR2 YYNGEE. Unmatched junction bases numbered 11, after V lost 0 bases and J lost 7 bases. The CDR3 is 16 amino acids. The CDR3 nucleotides are TGTGCCAGCAGCGTAGATTTACTCATGGACAGGGATGAAGCTTTCTTT. This codes for CASSVDLLMDRDEAFF.

The V gene is TRBV28, the J gene TRBJ2-7; D possibly uses TRBD1 or TRBD2 (5 bases each). From germline, CDR1 is MDHEN and CDR2 SYDVKM. CDR3 length: 15 amino acids. Trimming stripped 3 bases from V and 3 bases from J, with 15 bases between. The CDR3 loop is CASSFAPGGSYEQYF. The CDR3 DNA reads TGTGCCAGCAGTTTTGCCCCTGGGGGAAGCTACGAGCAGTACTTC.

This clone came up once. This chain links TRBV6-1 with TRBJ2-1; perhaps TRBD2 as D (5 bases). Germline V lookup: CDR1 MNHNS, CDR2 SASEGT. CDR3 size: 13 residues. Trimming cost V 3 bases and J 5 bases, with 8 bases left between them. The CDR3 nucleotides are TGTGCCAGCAGTGACGGGATAAACAATGAGCAGTTCTTC. Protein: CASSDGINNEQFF.

The CDR3 region is CASSSKTSGSSYNEQFF. CDR3 DNA sequence: TGTGCCAGTAGTTCCAAGACTAGCGGGAGTTCCTACAATGAGCAGTTCTTC. V usage is TRBV19 and J usage is TRBJ2-1; 12 bases fit TRBD2. The CDR3 covers 17 residues. With V trimmed by 5 bases and J by 1 base, 6 bases remained unmatched. Germline CDR1 LNHDA, CDR2 SQIVND (reference sequence).

This rearrangement joins TRBV6-1 to TRBJ2-7; either TRBD1 or TRBD2 may supply D (5 bases each). This CDR3 contains 15 residues. In germline, CDR1 is MNHNS, CDR2 SASEGT. Trimming left V 1 base short and J 3 bases short, with 13 bases between. The CDR3 bases are TGTGCCAGCAGTGAAGGGAGAGGGGACGTCTACGAGCAGTACTTC. It is translated as CASSEGRGDVYEQYF.

V is TRBV7-2 and J is TRBJ2-1, with D unresolved. Per germline, CDR1 SGHTA and CDR2 FQGNSA. This CDR3 comprises 15 residues. V was shortened by 5 bases and J by 6 bases, with 17 bases between the two germline ends. This CDR3 reads CASSVYIQARNEQFF. DNA for the CDR3: TGTGCCAGCAGCGTCTATATCCAGGCTCGCAATGAGCAGTTCTTC.

The CDR3 region has the DNA TGTGCCAGCAGTGAAGCAGGACTCAACTACGAGCAGTACTTC. Its translation: CASSEAGLNYEQYF. The V call is TRBV25-1, the J call TRBJ2-7; a possible D gene is TRBD2 (5 bases). V lost 2 bases to trimming and J lost 3 bases, with 11 bases between them. The CDR3 sequence is 14 residues long. CDR1 is MGHDK, CDR2 SYGVNS, per germline.

This chain links TRBV27 with TRBJ2-2; TRBD2 is a possible D gene (5 bases). V lost 2 bases to trimming and J lost 1 base, with 14 bases between them. The germline V gene has CDR1 MNHEY and CDR2 SMNVEV (reference sequence). There are 17 residues in the CDR3. CDR3 in DNA: TGTGCCAGCAGTTTAGCCGTACGCGGACTGAACACCGGGGAGCTGTTTTTT. This gives the protein CASSLAVRGLNTGELFF.

A single count supports this clone. The sample holds other DNA sequences that translate to the same CDR3. This CDR3 is CASRTGTGSTDTQYF. The CDR3 nucleotides are TGCGCCAGCAGGACCGGGACAGGAAGCACAGATACGCAGTATTTT. The rearrangement uses TRBV5-1 and TRBJ2-3; 8 nucleotides align to TRBD1. From germline, CDR1 is SGHRS and CDR2 YFSETQ. V trimming: 5 bases; J trimming: 0 bases; junction bases outside the gene matches: 5. CDR3 length: 15 residues.